This TCR beta chain was captured by sequencing in a study of vaccination and CD4 T cells after COVID-19. Only a few counts were recorded for this clonotype. Its antigen is currently unknown. The Oncomine TCR Beta short-read assay sequenced DNA from cultured CD4+ T cells. TCRdb itself ran the PCR reads through MiXCR, one entry per CDR3 protein. The table shows fewer than 25,000 distinct CDR3 sequences, with 45% to 60% occurring only once. Treatment reported: approximately 11-day PBMC culture with coronavirus spike peptide pools or control peptides (ViraFEST assay). The V end lost 7 bases, the J end lost 6 bases, and 18 bases lay between the germline ends. CDR3 length equals 13 residues. In germline, CDR1 is DFQATT, CDR2 SNEGSKA (reference sequence).

The receptor's source is a human donor who had recovered from COVID-19. Material for sequencing was CD4+ T cells from blood, cultured in vitro. The V call is TRBV20-1, the J call TRBJ2-5; perhaps TRBD2 as D (5 bases). The CDR3 bases are TGCAGTGTTTTTGGGGATAGGAGGAAGACCCAGTACTTC. Its protein is CSVFGDRRKTQYF.